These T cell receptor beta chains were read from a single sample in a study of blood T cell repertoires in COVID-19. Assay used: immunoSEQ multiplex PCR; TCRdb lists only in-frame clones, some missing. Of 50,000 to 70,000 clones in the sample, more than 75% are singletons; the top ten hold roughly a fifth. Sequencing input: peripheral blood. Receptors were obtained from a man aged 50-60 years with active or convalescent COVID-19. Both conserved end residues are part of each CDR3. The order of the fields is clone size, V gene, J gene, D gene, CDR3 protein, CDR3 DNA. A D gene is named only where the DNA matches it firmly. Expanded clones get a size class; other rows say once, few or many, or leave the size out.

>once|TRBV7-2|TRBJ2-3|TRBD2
CASSLASGSMNTQYF
TGTGCCAGCAGCTTAGCTAGCGGGAGCATGAATACGCAGTATTTT
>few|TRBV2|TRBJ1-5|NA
CASSEAQWRPQHF
TGTGCCAGCAGTGAAGCCCAATGGAGGCCCCAGCATTTT
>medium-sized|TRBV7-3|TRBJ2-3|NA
CASSLLSTDTQYF
TGTGCCAGCAGCTTGCTAAGCACAGATACGCAGTATTTT
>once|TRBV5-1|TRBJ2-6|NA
CASSLGVYRSSGANVLTF
TGCGCCAGCAGCTTGGGAGTGTACCGAAGCTCTGGGGCCAACGTCCTGACTTTC
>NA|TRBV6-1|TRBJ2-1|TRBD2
CASSDLLAGGPYNEQFF
TGTGCCAGCAGTGACCTCCTAGCGGGGGGACCCTACAATGAGCAGTTCTTC
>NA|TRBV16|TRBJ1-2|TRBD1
CASSPIPSRGLSYGYTF
TGTGCCAGCAGCCCCATCCCCAGCAGGGGGCTCTCCTATGGCTACACCTTC
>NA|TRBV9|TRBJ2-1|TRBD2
CASSVEWRESDEQFF
TGTGCCAGCAGCGTAGAGTGGCGGGAGAGCGATGAGCAGTTCTTC
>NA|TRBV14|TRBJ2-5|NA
CASSPRPGLRETQYF
TGTGCCAGCAGCCCCCGTCCAGGGCTTCGAGAGACCCAGTACTTC
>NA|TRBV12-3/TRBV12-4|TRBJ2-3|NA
CASSLARVDTQYF
TGTGCCAGCAGTTTAGCACGGGTAGATACGCAGTATTTT
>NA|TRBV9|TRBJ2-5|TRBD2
CASSFSGGGETQYF
TGTGCCAGCAGCTTTAGCGGGGGCGGGGAGACCCAGTACTTC
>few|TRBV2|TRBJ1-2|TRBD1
CASIPGQEYGYTF
TGTGCCAGCATTCCGGGACAGGAGTATGGCTACACCTTC
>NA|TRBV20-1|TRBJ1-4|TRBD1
CSASDPGGGNEKLFF
TGCAGTGCTAGTGATCCAGGGGGCGGTAATGAAAAACTGTTTTTT
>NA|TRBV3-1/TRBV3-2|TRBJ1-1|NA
CASSHTGTEAFF
TGTGCCAGCAGTCATACGGGGACAGAAGCTTTCTTT
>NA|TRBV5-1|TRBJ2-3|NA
CASSLTSTDTQYF
TGCGCCAGCAGCTTGACTAGCACAGATACGCAGTATTTT